This T cell receptor (beta chain) was documented in a study of CD8 T cells in Susac syndrome. The V gene end was trimmed by 4 bases and the J gene end by 2 bases; junction bases not matched to a gene: 5. The CDR3 has 16 residues. Germline CDR1 and CDR2: SEHNR and FQNEAQ (reference sequence). Random hexamers were used to reverse transcribe an amount of about 0.5 to 1 ug RNA. Coverage of TCR beta CDR3 amplification by immunoSEQ multiplex PCR extended to 54 Vbeta and 13 Jbeta. TCRdb recomputed calls from the immunoSEQ multiplex PCR reads with MiXCR, one row per CDR3 protein. Of about 120,000 distinct CDR3 sequences detected, about 94% appear once; the ten largest clones hold around 0.28%.

Sequencing input: CD8+ T cells from PBMCs. This sequence was found in a human donor with Susac syndrome. This sequence joins TRBV7-9 and TRBJ2-1; TRBD1 matches at 10 bases. The CDR3 DNA follows: TGTGCCAGCAGCTCCCGGGACAGGGGAGCCTACAATGAGCAGTTCTTC. Its protein is CASSSRDRGAYNEQFF.